This T cell receptor beta chain was documented in a study of T cells after yellow fever vaccination. Study as a whole: The SMART-Seq v4 Ultra Low Input method served to prepare the low-cell-number fractions.

A 5'RACE template-switching step, the method used to make TCR cDNA, added a universal primer site and UMIs. TCRdb reprocessed the 5' RACE reads via MiXCR and lists one record per CDR3 protein. The sample includes about 69,000 distinct CDR3 sequences, around 5% of them seen just once. General study points: Contaminating bulk clonotypes could be abundant in FACS-sorted repertoires.

Germline CDR1 is KGHSH and CDR2 is LQKENI. The CDR3 has 18 residues. The V and J ends lost 3 bases and 1 base, in that order; junction bases with no gene match: 9. This clonotype occurred a few times. Its specificity is not known. The gene calls are TRBV18 and TRBJ2-6, with 7 bases that match TRBD2. The TCR comes from a man younger than 35 who received the YFV17D yellow fever vaccine. The specimen was CD4+ T cells sorted from PBMCs, collected about 2 weeks after the first yellow fever vaccination. In DNA form, the CDR3 reads TGTGCCAGCTCACCGGCCGAGACCGGGGGGTCTGGGGCCAACGTCCTGACTTTC. Translated, it gives CASSPAETGGSGANVLTF.